The 19 T cell receptor beta chains below come from one sample, sequenced in a study of identical twins. One entry per CDR3 protein results from TCRdb running MiXCR on the 5' RACE reads. The repertoire holds about 490,000 distinct CDR3 sequences, roughly 15% seen once, with roughly 0.46% in the top ten. This sample was shared with a second study, whose subject was yellow fever vaccine responses in identical twins.

Sequencing used CD4+ T cells sorted from blood. These receptor sequences come from a woman between 18 and 29 years old in good health.

The genes are TRBV29-1 and TRBJ2-5; the D is unclear. Trimming shortened V by 5 bases and J by 2 bases, and 12 bases separated the two germline ends. The CDR3 runs to 13 residues. Germline assignment: CDR1 SQVTM and CDR2 ANQGSEA. CDR3 sequence reads: CSVISGVQETQYF. The CDR3 bases are TGCAGCGTTATCTCAGGCGTTCAAGAGACCCAGTACTTC.

This clonotype was counted between two and nine times. J is TRBJ2-1 and V is TRBV28; D gene uncertain. This CDR3 has 17 amino acids. Deletions cut 6 bases from V and 5 bases from J, with 23 bases between. In germline, CDR1 is MDHEN, CDR2 SYDVKM. The CDR3 region has the DNA TGTGCCAGCAGCCCTTTTAATGGGCAAAGGATCAACAATGAGCAGTTCTTC. Encoded protein: CASSPFNGQRINNEQFF.

In this sample, this clonotype turned up a few times. The chain has TRBV6-5 and TRBJ1-3; D perhaps matches TRBD1 (5 bases). The CDR3 contains 16 residues. Germline V gene sequence: CDR1 MNHEY, CDR2 SVGAGI. The V end was cut by 2 bases, the J end by 4 bases, with 15 bases between. The CDR3 nucleotides read TGTGCCAGCAGTTACACCCCGCCAGGGTTCGGAAACACCATATATTTT. Translated, it gives CASSYTPPGFGNTIYF.

This clonotype has only a few counts. The V gene is TRBV12-3 or TRBV12-4, the J gene TRBJ1-5, with a possible D match to TRBD1 (6 bases). The CDR3 loop spans 15 amino acids. V shed 1 base and J shed 2 bases, with 9 bases lying between them. The CDR3 region has the DNA TGTGCCAGCAGTTTAGACAGGGTGGGCAATCAGCCCCAGCATTTT. Encoded protein: CASSLDRVGNQPQHF.

DNA of the CDR3: TGTGCCAGCGCTGAAGGGACAGGGGGGAACACTGAAGCTTTCTTT. Protein sequence: CASAEGTGGNTEAFF. The chain recombines TRBV25-1 with TRBJ1-1, with 11 bases aligning to TRBD1. The ends lost 8 bases at V and 1 base at J; junction bases unmatched: 6. Germline V CDR1 and CDR2: MGHDK, SYGVNS. This CDR3 is 15 amino acids long.

This clonotype was observed a few times. The chain links TRBV27 to TRBJ2-7; tentative D call: TRBD2 (6 bases). The CDR3 is 11 residues long. Per germline, CDR1 MNHEY and CDR2 SMNVEV (reference sequence). The V end lost 7 bases, the J end lost 6 bases, and 10 bases lay between the germline ends. As DNA, the CDR3 is TGTGCCAGCATCGGGGGACGCGAGCAGTACGTC. This gives the protein CASIGGREQYV.

The chain employs TRBV27 and TRBJ1-1, with 8 bases lining up with TRBD1. The trim removed 6 bases at V and 6 bases at J, leaving 9 bases unmatched. Germline CDR1 MNHEY, CDR2 SMNVEV (reference sequence). The CDR3 consists of 14 residues. The CDR3 DNA reads as TGTGCCAGCAGACCCAGACAGGGGCGGGCTGAAGCTTTCTTT. Its translation: CASRPRQGRAEAFF.

V is TRBV2 and J is TRBJ2-5; D gene ambiguous. V was cut by 7 bases and J by 4 bases, with 4 bases left in between. Germline loops: CDR1 SNHLY, CDR2 FYNNEI. The CDR3 contains 10 residues. CDR3 sequence (DNA): TGTGCCAGCATAGGAGAGACCCAGTACTTC. Residues: CASIGETQYF.

The chain recombines TRBV9 with TRBJ2-3; 9 bases match TRBD2. The length of the CDR3 is 16 residues. CDR1 and CDR2 from the germline V gene are SGDLS and YYNGEE. J gave up 3 bases and V 2 bases, and 7 bases lay outside the gene matches. CDR3: CASSVRSGSQTDTQYF. CDR3 nucleotides: TGTGCCAGCAGCGTTCGTAGCGGGAGTCAGACAGATACGCAGTATTTT.

This clonotype has at least ten counts. V is TRBV5-6 and J is TRBJ2-1; D remains ambiguous. Trimming stripped 0 bases from V and 4 bases from J, with 11 bases between. This CDR3 spans 15 amino acids. Germline V gene sequence: CDR1 SGHDT, CDR2 YYEEEE. The CDR3: CASSLGQNPYNEQFF. The DNA of the CDR3 is TGTGCCAGCAGCTTGGGCCAGAACCCATACAATGAGCAGTTCTTC. The full variable domain, its missing parts supplied by reference TRBV5-6 and TRBJ2-1, is DAGVTQSPTHLIKTRGQQVTLRCSPKSGHDTVSWYQQALGQGPQFIFQYYEEEERQRGNFPDRFSGHQFPNYSSELNVNALLLGDSALYLCASSLGQNPYNEQFFGPGTRLTVL.

V and J are TRBV20-1 and TRBJ1-5; TRBD1 might be the D (5 bases). Trimming left V 6 bases short and J 2 bases short, with 14 bases between. CDR3 length: 14 residues. Germline lookup yields CDR1 DFQATT and CDR2 SNEGSKA (reference sequence). The CDR3 sequence: CSAQGHSGNQPQHF. CDR3 DNA: TGCAGTGCCCAGGGTCATTCGGGCAATCAGCCCCAGCATTTT.

This clonotype was picked up many times. The CDR3: CASSAGTGSRSGYTF. CDR3 in DNA: TGTGCCAGCAGCGCCGGGACCGGCAGCCGGAGCGGCTACACCTTC. The chain has TRBV2 and TRBJ1-2, with D possibly matching TRBD1 (5 bases). Germline V CDR1 and CDR2: SNHLY, FYNNEI. Deletions cut 6 bases from V and 8 bases from J, with 22 bases between. This CDR3 contains 15 residues.

V and J are TRBV2 and TRBJ2-2; D remains ambiguous. V lost 6 bases and J 5 bases, leaving 13 bases between the germline ends. CDR1 SNHLY and CDR2 FYNNEI come from the germline V gene. The length of the CDR3 is 14 residues. The CDR3 reads CASRLLGDTGELFF. In DNA form, the CDR3 reads TGTGCCAGCAGACTGCTAGGCGATACCGGGGAGCTGTTTTTT.

This clonotype was seen a handful of times. This chain joins TRBV24-1 and TRBJ2-4; D call uncertain. This CDR3 spans 17 amino acids. V was shortened by 3 bases and J by 0 bases, with 14 bases between the two germline ends. The germline V gene has CDR1 KGHDR and CDR2 SFDVKD. The CDR3 DNA is TGTGCCACCAGTGATGTAGGATCAAACCTAGCCAAAAACATTCAGTACTTC. It is translated as CATSDVGSNLAKNIQYF.

This clonotype has just a few counts. The rearrangement links TRBV5-1 to TRBJ2-5; unclear D gene. Germline CDR1 reads SGHRS; CDR2 reads YFSETQ. This CDR3 comprises 13 residues. V shed 5 bases and J shed 1 base, with 9 bases lying between them. Written as DNA, the CDR3 is TGCGCCAGCAGAACACAGCTCCAAGAGACCCAGTACTTC. It codes for CASRTQLQETQYF.

The V and J genes are TRBV7-2 and TRBJ2-2; D is uncertain. Germline V gene lookup returns CDR1 SGHTA and CDR2 FQGNSA. This CDR3 is built from 17 residues. The V gene lost 2 bases and the J gene lost 0 bases, with 13 bases spanning the gap. CDR3 protein: CASSLLFFGPNTGELFF. CDR3 DNA: TGTGCCAGCAGCTTACTTTTTTTCGGACCGAACACCGGGGAGCTGTTTTTT.

The gene calls are TRBV11-2 and TRBJ1-2, with D possibly TRBD1 on 6 matching bases. Germline V gene data show CDR1 as SGHAT and CDR2 as FQNNGV. This CDR3 spans 15 amino acids. The V gene lost 5 bases and the J gene lost 5 bases, with 18 bases spanning the gap. The CDR3 DNA sequence: TGTGCCAGCAGCCCATACCCGGGGGCTGGTTATGGCTACACCTTC. This codes for CASSPYPGAGYGYTF.

This clonotype was seen at least ten times. V and J are TRBV12-3 or TRBV12-4 and TRBJ2-2, with D uncertain. The CDR3 covers 16 residues. V was shortened by 1 base and J by 5 bases, with 14 bases between the two germline ends. The CDR3 loop is CASSLGRPSLTGELFF. The CDR3 DNA is TGTGCCAGCAGTTTAGGGCGTCCCTCCTTAACCGGGGAGCTGTTTTTT.

This clonotype has just a few counts. The chain carries TRBV12-3 or TRBV12-4 and TRBJ2-7; the match to TRBD1 covers 8 bases. CDR3 size: 15 residues. V was pared by 6 bases and J by 4 bases, with 11 bases of the junction left unmatched. CDR3 amino acids: CASSPGGAGSYEQYV. CDR3 nucleotides: TGTGCCAGCAGCCCAGGGGGCGCGGGTTCTTACGAGCAGTACGTC.